A single sample is the source of the 5 T cell receptor beta chains below, sequenced in a study of cytotoxic CD8 clonotypes in ibrutinib-treated CLL. Method: immunoSEQ multiplex PCR; TCRdb's copy keeps in-frame clones and lacks some. The sample consists of roughly 170,000 clones, 84% of them appearing once. Sequences were derived from PBMCs, sampled after 24 months of ibrutinib treatment. These receptors were taken from a human donor with chronic lymphocytic leukemia.

This rearrangement joins TRBV19 to TRBJ1-2; TRBD1 matches 10 bases. Germline V CDR1 and CDR2: LNHDA, SQIVND (reference sequence). J was trimmed by 0 bases and V by 6 bases; bases with no gene match: 4. The CDR3 loop spans 15 amino acids. The CDR3 here is CASRRQGASNYGYTF. The CDR3 DNA is TGTGCCAGTAGACGACAGGGGGCCTCTAACTATGGCTACACCTTC.

With respect to this clone: The junction shows a germline mismatch at one end, possibly a read error. The V gene is TRBV15, the J gene TRBJ1-2; possibly TRBD1 for D (6 bases). The CDR3 contains 14 residues. Germline CDR1 is LNHNV and CDR2 is YYDKDF (reference sequence). The DNA of the CDR3 is TGTGCCACCAACAGACAAGGGGGGCAGTATGGCTACACCTTC. The encoded protein is CATNRQGGQYGYTF.

This chain joins TRBV9 and TRBJ1-3, with D possibly matching TRBD1 (5 bases). Per the germline V gene, CDR1 is SGDLS and CDR2 is YYNGEE. The V end was cut by 3 bases, the J end by 4 bases, with 14 bases between. There are 15 residues in the CDR3. The CDR3, as DNA: TGTGCCAGCAGCGCGGGGGGAACGGCAGGAAACACCATATATTTT. Protein product: CASSAGGTAGNTIYF.

This sequence joins TRBV9 and TRBJ1-4, with TRBD1 as a possible D gene (5 bases). Germline CDR1 SGDLS, CDR2 YYNGEE. This CDR3 has 16 amino acids. V was pared by 4 bases and J by 6 bases, with 19 bases between. The CDR3 protein is CASSRGDQGADEKLFF. CDR3 nucleotides: TGTGCCAGCAGCAGAGGCGATCAAGGGGCGGATGAAAAACTGTTTTTT.

The chain joins TRBV5-6 to TRBJ1-1, with a possible D match to TRBD1 (5 bases). The CDR3 runs 14 residues. Trimming pared 4 bases from V and 0 bases from J, leaving 10 bases between. Germline V gene lookup returns CDR1 SGHDT and CDR2 YYEEEE. CDR3 coding DNA: TGTGCCAGCAGCATAGGGACGGTGAACACTGAAGCTTTCTTT. Protein: CASSIGTVNTEAFF.